This T cell receptor (beta chain) was identified in a study of early T cells in non-severe SARS-CoV-2 infection. In the study overall: Investigators sequenced bulk RNA drawn from unsorted whole blood, and chains remained unpaired.

V lost 6 bases and J lost 8; bases outside the gene matches: 8. In germline, CDR1 is SEHNR, CDR2 FQNEAQ (reference sequence). The CDR3 runs 13 residues. From the 5' RACE reads, TCRdb called clonotypes with MiXCR, one entry per CDR3 protein. Of approximately 120,000 distinct CDR3 sequences listed, 15% are singletons. The V and J genes are TRBV7-9 and TRBJ1-2; 8 nucleotides match TRBD1. The sequenced sample was whole blood. This TCR was recovered from an adult who was a healthcare worker with PCR-confirmed SARS-CoV-2 infection or an uninfected control (not recorded which). The CDR3 DNA reads as TGTGCCAGCAGTTTGGACAGGGAGGGCGGCTACACCTTC. It encodes CASSLDREGGYTF.